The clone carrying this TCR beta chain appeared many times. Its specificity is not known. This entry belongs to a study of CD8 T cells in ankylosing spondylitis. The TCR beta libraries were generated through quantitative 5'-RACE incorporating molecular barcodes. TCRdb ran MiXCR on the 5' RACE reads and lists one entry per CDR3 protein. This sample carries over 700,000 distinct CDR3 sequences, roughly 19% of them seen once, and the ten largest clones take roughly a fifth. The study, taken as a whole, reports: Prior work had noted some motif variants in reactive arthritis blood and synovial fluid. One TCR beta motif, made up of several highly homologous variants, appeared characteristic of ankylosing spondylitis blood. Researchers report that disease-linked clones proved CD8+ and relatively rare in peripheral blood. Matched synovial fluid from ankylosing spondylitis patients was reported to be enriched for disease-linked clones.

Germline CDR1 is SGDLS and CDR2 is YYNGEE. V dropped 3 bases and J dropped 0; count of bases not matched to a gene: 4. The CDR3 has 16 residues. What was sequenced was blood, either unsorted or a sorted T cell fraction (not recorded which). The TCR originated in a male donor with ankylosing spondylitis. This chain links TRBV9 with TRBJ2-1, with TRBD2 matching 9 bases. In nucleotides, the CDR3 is TGTGCCAGCAGCGCTACTAGCGGGTCCTCCTACAATGAGCAGTTCTTC. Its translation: CASSATSGSSYNEQFF.